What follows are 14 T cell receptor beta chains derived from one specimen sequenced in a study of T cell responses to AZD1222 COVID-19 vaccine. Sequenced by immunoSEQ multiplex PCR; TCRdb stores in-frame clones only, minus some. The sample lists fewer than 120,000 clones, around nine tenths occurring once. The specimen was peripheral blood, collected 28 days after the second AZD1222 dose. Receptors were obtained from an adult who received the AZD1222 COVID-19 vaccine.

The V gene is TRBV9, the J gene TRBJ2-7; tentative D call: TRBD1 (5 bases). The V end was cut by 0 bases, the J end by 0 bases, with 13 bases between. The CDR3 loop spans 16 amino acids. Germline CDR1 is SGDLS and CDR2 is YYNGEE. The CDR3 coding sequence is TGTGCCAGCAGCGTAGGGGGCAGTAGAACCTCCTACGAGCAGTACTTC. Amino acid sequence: CASSVGGSRTSYEQYF.

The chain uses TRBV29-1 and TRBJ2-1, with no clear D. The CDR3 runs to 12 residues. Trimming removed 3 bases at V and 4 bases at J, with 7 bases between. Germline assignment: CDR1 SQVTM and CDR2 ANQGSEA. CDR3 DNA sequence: TGCAGCGTTGAGGGCAGGTACAATGAGCAGTTCTTC. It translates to CSVEGRYNEQFF.

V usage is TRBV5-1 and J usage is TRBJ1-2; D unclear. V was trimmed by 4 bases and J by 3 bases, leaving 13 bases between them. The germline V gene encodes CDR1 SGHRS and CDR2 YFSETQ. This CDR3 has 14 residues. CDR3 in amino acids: CASSLTVIHYGYTF. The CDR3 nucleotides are TGCGCCAGCAGCCTTACAGTGATTCACTATGGCTACACCTTC.

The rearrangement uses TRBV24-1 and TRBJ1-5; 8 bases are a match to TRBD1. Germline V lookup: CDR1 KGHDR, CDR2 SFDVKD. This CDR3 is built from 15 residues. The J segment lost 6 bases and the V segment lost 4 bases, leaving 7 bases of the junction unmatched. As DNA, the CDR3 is TGTGCCACCAGTGACAGGACAGGGAATTTTCAGCCCCAGCATTTT. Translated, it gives CATSDRTGNFQPQHF.

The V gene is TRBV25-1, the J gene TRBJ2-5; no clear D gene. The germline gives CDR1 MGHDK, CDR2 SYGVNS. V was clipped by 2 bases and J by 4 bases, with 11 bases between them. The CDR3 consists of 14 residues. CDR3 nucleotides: TGTGCCAGCAGTGAAGTCTTAGGGTTAGAGACCCAGTACTTC. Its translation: CASSEVLGLETQYF. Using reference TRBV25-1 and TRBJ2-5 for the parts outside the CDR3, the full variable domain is EADIYQTPRYLVIGTGKKITLECSQTMGHDKMYWYQQDPGMELHLIHYSYGVNSTEKGDLSSESTVSRIRTEHFPLTLESARPSHTSQYLCASSEVLGLETQYFGPGTRLLVL.

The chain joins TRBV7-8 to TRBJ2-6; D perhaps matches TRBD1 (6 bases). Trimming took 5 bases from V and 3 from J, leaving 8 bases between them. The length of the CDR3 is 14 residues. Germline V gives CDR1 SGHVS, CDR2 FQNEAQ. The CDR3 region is CASSPGDGANVLTF. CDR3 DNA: TGTGCCAGCAGCCCAGGGGATGGGGCCAACGTCCTGACTTTC. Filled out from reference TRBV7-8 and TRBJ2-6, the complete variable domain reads GAGVSQSPRYKVAKRGQDVALRCDPISGHVSLFWYQQALGQGPEFLTYFQNEAQLDKSGLPSDRFFAERPEGSVSTLKIQRTQQEDSAVYLCASSPGDGANVLTFGAGSRLTVL.

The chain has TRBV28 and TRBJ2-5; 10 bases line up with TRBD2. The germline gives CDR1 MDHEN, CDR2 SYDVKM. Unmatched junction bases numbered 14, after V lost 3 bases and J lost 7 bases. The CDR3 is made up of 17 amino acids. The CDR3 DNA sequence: TGTGCCAGCAGTTTTTTTCGACTAGCGGGCGCGCGCAGGACCCAGTACTTC. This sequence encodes CASSFFRLAGARRTQYF.

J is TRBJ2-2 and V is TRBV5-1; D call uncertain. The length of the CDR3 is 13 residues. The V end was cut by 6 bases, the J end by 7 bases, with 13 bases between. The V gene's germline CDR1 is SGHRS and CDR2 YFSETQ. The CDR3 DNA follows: TGCGCCAGCACCCCCGCTCAGGTCGGGGAGCTGTTTTTT. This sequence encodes CASTPAQVGELFF.

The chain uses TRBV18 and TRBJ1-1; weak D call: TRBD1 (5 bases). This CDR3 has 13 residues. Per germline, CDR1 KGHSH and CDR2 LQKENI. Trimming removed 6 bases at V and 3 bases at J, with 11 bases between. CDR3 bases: TGTGCCAGCTCCTGGGGCGAGGACACTGAAGCTTTCTTT. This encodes CASSWGEDTEAFF.

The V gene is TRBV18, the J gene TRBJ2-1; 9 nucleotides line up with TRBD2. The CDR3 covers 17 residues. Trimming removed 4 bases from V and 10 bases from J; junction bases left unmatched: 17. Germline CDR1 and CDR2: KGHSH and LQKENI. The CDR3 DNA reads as TGTGCCAGCTCACGGACACCGGGACTAGCTACGAACGAGGAGCAGTTCTTC. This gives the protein CASSRTPGLATNEEQFF. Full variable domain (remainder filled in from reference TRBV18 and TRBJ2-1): NAGVMQNPRHLVRRRGQEARLRCSPMKGHSHVYWYRQLPEEGLKFMVYLQKENIIDESGMPKERFSAEFPKEGPSILRIQQVVRGDSAAYFCASSRTPGLATNEEQFFGPGTRLTVL.

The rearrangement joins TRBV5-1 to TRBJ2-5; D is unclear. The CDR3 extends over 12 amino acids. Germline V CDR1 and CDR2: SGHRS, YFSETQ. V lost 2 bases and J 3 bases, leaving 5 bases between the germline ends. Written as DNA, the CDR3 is TGCGCCAGCAGCTTTGGTGAAGAGACCCAGTACTTC. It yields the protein CASSFGEETQYF. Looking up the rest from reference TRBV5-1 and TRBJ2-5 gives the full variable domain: KAGVTQTPRYLIKTRGQQVTLSCSPISGHRSVSWYQQTPGQGLQFLFEYFSETQRNKGNFPGRFSGRQFSNSRSEMNVSTLELGDSALYLCASSFGEETQYFGPGTRLLVL.

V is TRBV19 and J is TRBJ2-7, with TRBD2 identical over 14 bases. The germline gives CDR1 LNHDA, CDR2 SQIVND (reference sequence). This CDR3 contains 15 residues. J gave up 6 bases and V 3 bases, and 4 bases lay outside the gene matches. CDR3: CASSINGLAGGEQYF. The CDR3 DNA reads TGTGCCAGTAGTATCAACGGACTAGCGGGAGGCGAGCAGTACTTC.

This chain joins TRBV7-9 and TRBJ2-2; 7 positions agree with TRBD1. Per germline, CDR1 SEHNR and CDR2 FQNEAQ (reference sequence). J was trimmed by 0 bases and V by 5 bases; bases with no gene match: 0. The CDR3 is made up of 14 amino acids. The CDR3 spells CASSGTANTGELFF. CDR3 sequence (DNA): TGTGCCAGCAGCGGGACAGCGAACACCGGGGAGCTGTTTTTT.

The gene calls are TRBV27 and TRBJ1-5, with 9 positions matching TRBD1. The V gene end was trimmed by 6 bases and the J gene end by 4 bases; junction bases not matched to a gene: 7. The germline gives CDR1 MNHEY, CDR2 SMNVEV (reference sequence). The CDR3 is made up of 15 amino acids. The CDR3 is CASREGTGRNQPQHF. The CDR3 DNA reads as TGTGCCAGCAGGGAAGGGACAGGGCGAAATCAGCCCCAGCATTTT.